This TCR beta chain was obtained from a study of CD8 T cells in ankylosing spondylitis. Study-wide points: Typical of ankylosing spondylitis blood, it appeared, was a TCR beta motif of roughly eight highly homologous variants. In the blood and synovial fluid of reactive arthritis, some motif variants had been previously reported. Clones tied to disease were said to be significantly enriched in matched ankylosing spondylitis synovial fluid.

Trimming took 4 bases from V and 1 from J; bases not matched to a gene: 3. This CDR3 has 17 residues. CDR1 is MNHEY, CDR2 SVGAGI, per germline. Comment on this clonotype: Antigen: not known.

Quantitative 5'-RACE was performed with molecular barcodes, and it yielded the TCR beta libraries. TCRdb redid the calling of the 5' RACE reads with MiXCR, one entry per CDR3 protein. The sample yields 700,000 to 850,000 distinct CDR3 sequences, about 11% seen once. The rearrangement uses TRBV6-5 and TRBJ2-1; 14 bases fit TRBD2. The sequence derives from a male donor with ankylosing spondylitis. Sequencing was carried out using blood, either unsorted or a sorted T cell fraction (not recorded which). CDR3 bases: TGTGCCAGCAGTTGGGGACTAGCGGGAGATTCCTACAATGAGCAGTTCTTC. Translated: CASSWGLAGDSYNEQFF.